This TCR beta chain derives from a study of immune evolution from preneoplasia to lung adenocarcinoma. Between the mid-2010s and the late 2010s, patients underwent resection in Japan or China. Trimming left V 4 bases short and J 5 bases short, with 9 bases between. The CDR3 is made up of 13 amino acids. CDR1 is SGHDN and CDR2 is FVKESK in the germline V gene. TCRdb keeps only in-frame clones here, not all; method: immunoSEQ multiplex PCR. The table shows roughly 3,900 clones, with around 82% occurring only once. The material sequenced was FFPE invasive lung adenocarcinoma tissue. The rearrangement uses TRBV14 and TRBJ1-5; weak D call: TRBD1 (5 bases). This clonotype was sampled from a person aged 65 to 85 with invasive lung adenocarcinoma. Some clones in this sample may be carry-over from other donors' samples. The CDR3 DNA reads TGTGCCAGCAGCCGACAAGGGGATCAGCCCCAGCATTTT. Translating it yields CASSRQGDQPQHF.